A single sample gave rise to the 3 T cell receptor beta chains below, sequenced in a study of quantifying T cell responses using KT2 cells. Across the whole study: TCR alpha and beta constant-region primers primed reverse transcription of RNA.

The cDNA 3' end received a ligated oligonucleotide with a UMI. An equimolar mix of RC1.1 and RC1.2 primed the beta chain across TRBC1 and TRBC2. TCRdb reprocessed the UMI-ligation and nested PCR reads via MiXCR and lists one record per CDR3 protein. The table has 25,000 to 40,000 distinct CDR3 sequences, about 9.3% seen once. Material: PBMCs spiked with cells of the T cell clone KT2. The receptors stem from a human donor.

This clonotype was observed a handful of times. V and J are TRBV14 and TRBJ2-1; possibly TRBD2 for D (6 bases). This CDR3 has 16 residues. The germline V gene encodes CDR1 SGHDN and CDR2 FVKESK. V lost 0 bases and J 7 bases, leaving 16 bases between the germline ends. Written as DNA, the CDR3 is TGTGCCAGCAGCCAAGAGTGGACTACCCTGGGGAATGAGCAGTTCTTC. This codes for CASSQEWTTLGNEQFF.

J is TRBJ2-2 and V is TRBV7-9; perhaps D is TRBD1 or TRBD2 (5 bases each). This CDR3 is built from 15 residues. Germline CDR1 and CDR2: SEHNR and FQNEAQ (reference sequence). The V end was cut by 5 bases, the J end by 7 bases, with 17 bases between. CDR3 sequence (DNA): TGTGCCAGCAGCCTGTTGTCCGGGGCCGACGGGGAGCTGTTTTTT. Translated: CASSLLSGADGELFF. Full variable domain (missing parts from reference TRBV7-9 and TRBJ2-2): DTGVSQNPRHKITKRGQNVTFRCDPISEHNRLYWYRQTLGQGPEFLTYFQNEAQLEKSRLLSDRFSAERPKGSFSTLEIQRTEQGDSAMYLCASSLLSGADGELFFGEGSRLTVL.

This clonotype was picked up many times. CDR3 loop: CASSPSRQRNQPQHF. The CDR3 DNA reads as TGTGCCAGCAGCCCGAGTAGACAGCGAAATCAGCCCCAGCATTTT. The chain carries TRBV7-8 and TRBJ1-5, with a weak D call TRBD1 (5 bases). The CDR3 is 15 amino acids. The V end lost 5 bases, the J end lost 4 bases, and 15 bases lay between the germline ends. Germline V lookup: CDR1 SGHVS, CDR2 FQNEAQ. The variable domain in full, with the rest retrieved from reference TRBV7-8 and TRBJ1-5, is GAGVSQSPRYKVAKRGQDVALRCDPISGHVSLFWYQQALGQGPEFLTYFQNEAQLDKSGLPSDRFFAERPEGSVSTLKIQRTQQEDSAVYLCASSPSRQRNQPQHFGDGTRLSIL.